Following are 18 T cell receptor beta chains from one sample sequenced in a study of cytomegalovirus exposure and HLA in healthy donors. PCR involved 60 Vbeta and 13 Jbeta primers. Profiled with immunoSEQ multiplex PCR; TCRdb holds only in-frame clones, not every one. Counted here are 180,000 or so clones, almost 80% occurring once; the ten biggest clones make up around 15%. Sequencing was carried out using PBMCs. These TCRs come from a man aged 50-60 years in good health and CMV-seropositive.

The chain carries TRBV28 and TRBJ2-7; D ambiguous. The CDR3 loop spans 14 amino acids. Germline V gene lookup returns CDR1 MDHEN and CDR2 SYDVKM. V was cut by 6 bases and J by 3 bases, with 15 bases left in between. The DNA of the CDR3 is TGTGCCAGCAGCAACTTCGGCGGCCTCTACGAGCAGTACTTC. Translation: CASSNFGGLYEQYF.

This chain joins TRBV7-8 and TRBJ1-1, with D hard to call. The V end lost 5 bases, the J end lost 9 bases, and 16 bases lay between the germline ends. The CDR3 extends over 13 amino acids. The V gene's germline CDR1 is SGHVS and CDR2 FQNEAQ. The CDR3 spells CASSPERRDQAFF. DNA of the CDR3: TGTGCCAGCAGCCCCGAAAGGAGGGATCAAGCTTTCTTT. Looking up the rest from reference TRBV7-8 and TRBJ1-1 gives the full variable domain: GAGVSQSPRYKVAKRGQDVALRCDPISGHVSLFWYQQALGQGPEFLTYFQNEAQLDKSGLPSDRFFAERPEGSVSTLKIQRTQQEDSAVYLCASSPERRDQAFFGQGTRLTVV.

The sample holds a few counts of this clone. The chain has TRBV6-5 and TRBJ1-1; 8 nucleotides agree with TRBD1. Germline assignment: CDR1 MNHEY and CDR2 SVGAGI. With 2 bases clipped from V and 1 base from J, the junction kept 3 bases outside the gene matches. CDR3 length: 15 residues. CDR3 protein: CASSYATGGNTEAFF. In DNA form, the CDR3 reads TGTGCCAGCAGTTACGCAACAGGGGGGAACACTGAAGCTTTCTTT.

The CDR3 DNA reads TGTGCCAGCAGCCGGACAGGTATTAATGAAAAACTGTTTTTT. Residues: CASSRTGINEKLFF. The J gene is TRBJ1-4, the V gene TRBV5-4; 7 bases align to TRBD1. V was pared by 4 bases and J by 4 bases, with 4 bases of the junction left unmatched. The CDR3 is 14 amino acids. Germline CDR1 SGHNT, CDR2 YYREEE (reference sequence).

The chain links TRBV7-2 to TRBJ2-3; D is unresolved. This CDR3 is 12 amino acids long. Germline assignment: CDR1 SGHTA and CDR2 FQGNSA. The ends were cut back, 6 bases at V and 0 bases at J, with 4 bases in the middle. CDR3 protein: CASRTSTDTQYF. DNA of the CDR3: TGTGCCAGCAGAACTAGCACAGATACGCAGTATTTT.

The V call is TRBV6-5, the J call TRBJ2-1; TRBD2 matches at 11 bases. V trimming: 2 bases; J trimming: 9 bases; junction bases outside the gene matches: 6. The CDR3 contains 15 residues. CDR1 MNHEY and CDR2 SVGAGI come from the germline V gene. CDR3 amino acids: CASSYASGGSSEQFF. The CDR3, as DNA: TGTGCCAGCAGTTACGCTAGCGGGGGGAGCAGTGAGCAGTTCTTC.

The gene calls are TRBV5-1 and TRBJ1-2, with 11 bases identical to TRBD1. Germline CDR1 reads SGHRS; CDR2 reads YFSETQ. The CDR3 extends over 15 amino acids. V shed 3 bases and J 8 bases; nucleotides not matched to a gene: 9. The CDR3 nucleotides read TGCGCCAGCAGCTGGCTCGGACAGGGGGCCGAAGGCTACACCTTC. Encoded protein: CASSWLGQGAEGYTF.

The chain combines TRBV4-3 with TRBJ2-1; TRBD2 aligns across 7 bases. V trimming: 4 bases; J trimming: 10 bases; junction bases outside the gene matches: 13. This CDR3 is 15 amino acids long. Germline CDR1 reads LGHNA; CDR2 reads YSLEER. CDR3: CASSPNIGGIGEQFF. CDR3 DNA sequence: TGCGCCAGCAGCCCCAACATCGGGGGGATCGGAGAGCAGTTCTTC.

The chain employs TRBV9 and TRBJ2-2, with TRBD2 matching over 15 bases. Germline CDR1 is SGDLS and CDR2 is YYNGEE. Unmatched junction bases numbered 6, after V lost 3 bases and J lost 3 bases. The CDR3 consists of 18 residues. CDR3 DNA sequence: TGTGCCAGCAGCGCACGGACTAGCGGGGGGGTGCACACCGGGGAGCTGTTTTTT. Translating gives CASSARTSGGVHTGELFF.

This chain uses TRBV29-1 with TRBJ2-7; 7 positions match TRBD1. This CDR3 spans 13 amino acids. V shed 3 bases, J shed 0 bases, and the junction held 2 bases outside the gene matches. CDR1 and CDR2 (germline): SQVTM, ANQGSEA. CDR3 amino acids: CSVEGDSSYEQYF. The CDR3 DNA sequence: TGCAGCGTTGAGGGGGACAGCTCCTACGAGCAGTACTTC.

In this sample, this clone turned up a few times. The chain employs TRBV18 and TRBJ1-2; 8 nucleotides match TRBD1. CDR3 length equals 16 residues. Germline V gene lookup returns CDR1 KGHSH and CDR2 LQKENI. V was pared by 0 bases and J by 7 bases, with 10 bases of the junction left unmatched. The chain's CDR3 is CASSPPLSGQGPGYTF. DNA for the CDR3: TGTGCCAGCTCACCACCGTTATCTGGACAGGGCCCTGGCTACACCTTC.

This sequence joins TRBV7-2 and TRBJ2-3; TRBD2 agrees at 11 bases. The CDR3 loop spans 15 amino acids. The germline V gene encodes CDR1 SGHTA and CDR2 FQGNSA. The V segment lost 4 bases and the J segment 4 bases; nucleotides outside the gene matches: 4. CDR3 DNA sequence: TGTGCCAGCAGCTCACTAGCGGGGGCGCCAGATACGCAGTATTTT. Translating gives CASSSLAGAPDTQYF. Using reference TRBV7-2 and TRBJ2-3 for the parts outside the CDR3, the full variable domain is GAGVSQSPSNKVTEKGKDVELRCDPISGHTALYWYRQSLGQGLEFLIYFQGNSAPDKSGLPSDRFSAERTGGSVSTLTIQRTQQEDSAVYLCASSSLAGAPDTQYFGPGTRLTVL.

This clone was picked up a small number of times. CDR3 loop: CASSRGAGAVYEQYF. CDR3 DNA sequence: TGTGCCAGCAGCCGCGGGGCGGGGGCGGTCTACGAGCAGTACTTC. V usage is TRBV7-6 and J usage is TRBJ2-7; D might be TRBD2 (7 bases). CDR3 length: 15 amino acids. Between the trimmed V and J ends, which lost 5 bases and 3 bases, there was a span of 17 bases. Germline values: CDR1 SGHVS, CDR2 FNYEAQ. The full variable domain, in which reference TRBV7-6 and TRBJ2-7 provide the parts outside the CDR3, is GAGVSQSPRYKVTKRGQDVALRCDPISGHVSLYWYRQALGQGPEFLTYFNYEAQQDKSGLPNDRFSAERPEGSISTLTIQRTEQRDSAMYRCASSRGAGAVYEQYFGPGTRLTVT.

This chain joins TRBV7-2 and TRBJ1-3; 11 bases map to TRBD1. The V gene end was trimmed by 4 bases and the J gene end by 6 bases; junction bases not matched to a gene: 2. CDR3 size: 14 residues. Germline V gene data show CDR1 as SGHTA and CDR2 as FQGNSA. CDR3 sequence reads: CASSSGQGENTIYF. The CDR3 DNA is TGTGCCAGCAGCTCGGGACAGGGGGAAAACACCATATATTTT.

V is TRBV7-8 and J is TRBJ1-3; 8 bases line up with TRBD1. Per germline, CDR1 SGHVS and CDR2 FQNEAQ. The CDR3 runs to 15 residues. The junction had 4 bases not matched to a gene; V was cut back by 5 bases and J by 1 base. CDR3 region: CASSGQGDSGNTIYF. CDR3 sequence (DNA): TGTGCCAGCAGCGGACAGGGTGATTCTGGAAACACCATATATTTT.

This chain's CDR3 is CASSPDRADTGELFF. For the CDR3, the DNA is TGCGCCAGCAGCCCGGACAGGGCGGACACCGGGGAGCTGTTTTTT. The V and J genes are TRBV5-1 and TRBJ2-2; 8 positions agree with TRBD1. Trimming removed 4 bases from V and 3 bases from J; junction bases left unmatched: 5. Per the germline V gene, CDR1 is SGHRS and CDR2 is YFSETQ. The CDR3 has 15 amino acids.

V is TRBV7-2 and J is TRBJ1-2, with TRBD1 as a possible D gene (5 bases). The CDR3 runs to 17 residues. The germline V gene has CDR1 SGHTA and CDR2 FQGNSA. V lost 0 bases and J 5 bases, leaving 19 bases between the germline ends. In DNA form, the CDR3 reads TGTGCCAGCAGCTTAGCCCATACAGGATTCGGGTCGTATGGCTACACCTTC. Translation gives CASSLAHTGFGSYGYTF. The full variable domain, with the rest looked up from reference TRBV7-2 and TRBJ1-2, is GAGVSQSPSNKVTEKGKDVELRCDPISGHTALYWYRQSLGQGLEFLIYFQGNSAPDKSGLPSDRFSAERTGGSVSTLTIQRTQQEDSAVYLCASSLAHTGFGSYGYTFGSGTRLTVV.

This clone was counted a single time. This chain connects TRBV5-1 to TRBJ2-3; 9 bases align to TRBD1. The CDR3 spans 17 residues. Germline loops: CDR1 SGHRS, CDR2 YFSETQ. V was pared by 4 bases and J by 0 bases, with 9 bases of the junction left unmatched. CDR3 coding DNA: TGCGCCAGCAGCATCCGGGACAGGGATCGGAGCACAGATACGCAGTATTTT. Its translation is CASSIRDRDRSTDTQYF.